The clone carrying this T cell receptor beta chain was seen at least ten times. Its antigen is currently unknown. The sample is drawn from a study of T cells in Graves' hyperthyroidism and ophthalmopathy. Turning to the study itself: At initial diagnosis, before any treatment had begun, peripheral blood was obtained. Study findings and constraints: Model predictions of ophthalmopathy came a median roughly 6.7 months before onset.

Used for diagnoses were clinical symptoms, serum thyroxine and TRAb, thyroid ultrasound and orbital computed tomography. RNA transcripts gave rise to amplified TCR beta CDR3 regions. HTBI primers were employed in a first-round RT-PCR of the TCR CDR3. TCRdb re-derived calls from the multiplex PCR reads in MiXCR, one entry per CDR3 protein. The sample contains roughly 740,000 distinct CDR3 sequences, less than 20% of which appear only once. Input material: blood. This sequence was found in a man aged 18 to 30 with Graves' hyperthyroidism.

The CDR3 DNA reads as TGTGCCAGCAGTCCCCGGACTAGCGGGAAGGACGAGCAGTACTTC. It specifies CASSPRTSGKDEQYF. The V and J genes are TRBV12-3 or TRBV12-4 and TRBJ2-7, with TRBD2 identical over 12 bases. The V segment lost 5 bases and the J segment 5 bases; nucleotides outside the gene matches: 7. The CDR3 sequence is 15 residues long.